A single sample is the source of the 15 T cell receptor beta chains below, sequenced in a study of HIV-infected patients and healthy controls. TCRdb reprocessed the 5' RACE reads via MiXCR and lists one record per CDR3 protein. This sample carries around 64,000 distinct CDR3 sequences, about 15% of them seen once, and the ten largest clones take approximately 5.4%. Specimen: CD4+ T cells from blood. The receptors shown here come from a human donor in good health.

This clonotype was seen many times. This CDR3 reads CASSPRGSILHPQPQHF. The CDR3 nucleotides read TGTGCCAGCTCACCCCGAGGGTCTATTCTTCACCCTCAGCCCCAGCATTTT. The rearrangement joins TRBV18 to TRBJ1-5; D unclear. From germline, CDR1 is KGHSH and CDR2 LQKENI. V was pared by 3 bases and J by 6 bases, with 21 bases between. The length of the CDR3 is 17 residues.

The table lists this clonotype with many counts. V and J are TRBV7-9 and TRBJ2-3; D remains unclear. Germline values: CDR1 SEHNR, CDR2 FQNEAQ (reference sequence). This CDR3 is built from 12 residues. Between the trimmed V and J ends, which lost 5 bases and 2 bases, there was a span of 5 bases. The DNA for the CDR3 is TGTGCCAGCAGCCTCCTCACAGATACGCAGTATTTT. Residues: CASSLLTDTQYF. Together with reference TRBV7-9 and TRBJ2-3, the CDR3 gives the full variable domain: DTGVSQNPRHKITKRGQNVTFRCDPISEHNRLYWYRQTLGQGPEFLTYFQNEAQLEKSRLLSDRFSAERPKGSFSTLEIQRTEQGDSAMYLCASSLLTDTQYFGPGTRLTVL.

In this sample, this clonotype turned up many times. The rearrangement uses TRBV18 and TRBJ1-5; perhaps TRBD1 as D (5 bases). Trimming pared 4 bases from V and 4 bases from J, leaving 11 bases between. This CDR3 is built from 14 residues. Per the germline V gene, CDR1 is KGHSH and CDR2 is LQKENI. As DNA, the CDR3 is TGTGCCAGCTCACTGCAAGACAGTAATCAGCCCCAGCATTTT. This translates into CASSLQDSNQPQHF.

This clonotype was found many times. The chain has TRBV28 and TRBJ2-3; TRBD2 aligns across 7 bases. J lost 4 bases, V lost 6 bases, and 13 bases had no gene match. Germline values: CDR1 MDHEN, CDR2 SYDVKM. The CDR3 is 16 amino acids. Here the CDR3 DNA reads TGTGCCAGCAGCCATGGTCGGGAGGCACTCGCAGATACGCAGTATTTT. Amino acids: CASSHGREALADTQYF.

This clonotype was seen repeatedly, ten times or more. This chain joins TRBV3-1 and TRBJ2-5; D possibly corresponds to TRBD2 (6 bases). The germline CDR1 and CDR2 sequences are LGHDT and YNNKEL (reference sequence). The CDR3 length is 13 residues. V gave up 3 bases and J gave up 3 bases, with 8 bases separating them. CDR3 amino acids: CASSHGGKETQYF. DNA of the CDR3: TGTGCCAGCAGCCACGGGGGAAAAGAGACCCAGTACTTC.

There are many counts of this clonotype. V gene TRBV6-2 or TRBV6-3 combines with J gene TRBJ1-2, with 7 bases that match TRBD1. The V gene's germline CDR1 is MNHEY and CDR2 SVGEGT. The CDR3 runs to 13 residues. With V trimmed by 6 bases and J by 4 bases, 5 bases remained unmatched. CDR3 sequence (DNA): TGTGCCAGCAGCGGGACAGACAGCTATGGCTACACCTTC. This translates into CASSGTDSYGYTF.

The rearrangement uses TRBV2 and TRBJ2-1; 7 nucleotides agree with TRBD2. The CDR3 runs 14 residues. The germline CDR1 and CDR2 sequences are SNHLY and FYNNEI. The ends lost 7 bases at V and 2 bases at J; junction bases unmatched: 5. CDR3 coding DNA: TGTGCCAGCAAGTCAGCGGGACCCTACAATGAGCAGTTCTTC. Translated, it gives CASKSAGPYNEQFF.

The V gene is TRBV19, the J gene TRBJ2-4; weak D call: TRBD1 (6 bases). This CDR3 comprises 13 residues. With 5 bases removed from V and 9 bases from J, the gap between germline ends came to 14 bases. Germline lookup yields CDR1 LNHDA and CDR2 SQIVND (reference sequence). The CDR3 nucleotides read TGTGCCAGTAGTCCTCGGACAGAGAGCATTCAGTACTTC. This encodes CASSPRTESIQYF.

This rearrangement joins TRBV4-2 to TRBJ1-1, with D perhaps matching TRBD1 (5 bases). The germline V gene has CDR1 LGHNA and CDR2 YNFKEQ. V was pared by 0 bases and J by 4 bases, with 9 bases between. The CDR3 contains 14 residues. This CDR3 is CASSQDFRATEAFF. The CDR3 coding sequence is TGTGCCAGCAGCCAAGATTTCAGGGCCACTGAAGCTTTCTTT.

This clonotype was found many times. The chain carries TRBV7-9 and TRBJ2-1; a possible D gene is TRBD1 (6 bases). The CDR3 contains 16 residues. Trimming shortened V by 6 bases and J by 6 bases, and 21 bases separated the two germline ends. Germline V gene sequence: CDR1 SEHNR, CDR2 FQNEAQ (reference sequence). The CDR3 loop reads CASRRRRQDGGNEQFF. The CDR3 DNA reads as TGTGCCAGCAGACGAAGAAGACAGGATGGGGGCAATGAGCAGTTCTTC.

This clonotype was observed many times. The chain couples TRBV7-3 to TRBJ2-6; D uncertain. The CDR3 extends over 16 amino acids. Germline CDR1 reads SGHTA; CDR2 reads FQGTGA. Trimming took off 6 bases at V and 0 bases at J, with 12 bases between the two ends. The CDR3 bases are TGTGCCAGCAGTGCGAGGCATGGCTCTGGGGCCAACGTCCTGACTTTC. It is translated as CASSARHGSGANVLTF.

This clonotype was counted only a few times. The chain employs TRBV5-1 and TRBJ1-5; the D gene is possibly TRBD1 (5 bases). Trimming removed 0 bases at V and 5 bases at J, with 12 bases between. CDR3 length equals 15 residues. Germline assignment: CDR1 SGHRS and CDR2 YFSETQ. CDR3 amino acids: CASSLDPGKDQPQHF. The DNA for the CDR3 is TGCGCCAGCAGCTTGGATCCAGGGAAGGATCAGCCCCAGCATTTT. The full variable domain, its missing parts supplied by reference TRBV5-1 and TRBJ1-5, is KAGVTQTPRYLIKTRGQQVTLSCSPISGHRSVSWYQQTPGQGLQFLFEYFSETQRNKGNFPGRFSGRQFSNSRSEMNVSTLELGDSALYLCASSLDPGKDQPQHFGDGTRLSIL.

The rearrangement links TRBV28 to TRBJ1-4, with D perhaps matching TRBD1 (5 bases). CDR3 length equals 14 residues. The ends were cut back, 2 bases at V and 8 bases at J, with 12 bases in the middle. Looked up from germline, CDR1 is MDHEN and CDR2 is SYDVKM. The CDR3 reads CASSLEGREEKLFF. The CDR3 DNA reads TGTGCCAGCAGTTTAGAGGGGAGGGAAGAAAAACTGTTTTTT. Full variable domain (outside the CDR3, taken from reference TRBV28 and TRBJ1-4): DVKVTQSSRYLVKRTGEKVFLECVQDMDHENMFWYRQDPGLGLRLIYFSYDVKMKEKGDIPEGYSVSREKKERFSLILESASTNQTSMYLCASSLEGREEKLFFGSGTQLSVL.

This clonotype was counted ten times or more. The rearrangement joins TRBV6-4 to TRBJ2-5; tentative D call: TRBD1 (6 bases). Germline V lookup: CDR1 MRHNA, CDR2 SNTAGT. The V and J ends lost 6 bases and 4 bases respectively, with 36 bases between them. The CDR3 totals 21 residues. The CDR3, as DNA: TGTGCCAGCAGCCCAAAGCAACTGGGACAAGGGTTCGAGGGCCCCTCAGAGACCCAGTACTTC. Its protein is CASSPKQLGQGFEGPSETQYF.

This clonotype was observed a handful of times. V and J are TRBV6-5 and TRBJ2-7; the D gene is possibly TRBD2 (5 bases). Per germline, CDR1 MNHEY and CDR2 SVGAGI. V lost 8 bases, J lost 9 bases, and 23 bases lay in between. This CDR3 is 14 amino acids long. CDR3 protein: CASRPTRGSIPQYF. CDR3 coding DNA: TGTGCCAGCCGTCCAACCCGAGGGTCCATCCCGCAGTACTTC.